This T cell receptor beta chain was identified in a study of cytomegalovirus exposure and HLA in healthy donors. 60 Vbeta and 13 Jbeta primers were used in PCR. Here immunoSEQ multiplex PCR was the method, and the copy in TCRdb shows in-frame clones only, minus some. Found here are roughly 190,000 clones, around 83% of them singletons; the top ten hold 1.5% to 2%. For this clone: Its antigen remains unidentified.

Study observations and caveats: In vitro testing confirmed a few CMV-associated chains as specific for CMV antigens. The dataset shows that most TCR sequences were rare, while some public TCRs occurred in many donors. Accounts indicate the classifier identified cytomegalovirus status with strong specificity and sensitivity.

The CDR3 length is 12 residues. Germline lookup yields CDR1 LNHDA and CDR2 SQIVND (reference sequence). Trimming took 9 bases from V and 3 from J, leaving 10 bases between them. Donors consisted of healthy bone marrow donors. The chain is built from TRBV19 and TRBJ2-3; D possibly corresponds to TRBD2 (6 bases). The source is a man in his forties in good health and CMV-seropositive. The sequenced material came from PBMCs. The CDR3 nucleotides read TGTGCCAGGGGACTCCCGACAGATACGCAGTATTTT. Protein: CARGLPTDTQYF.